The 25 T cell receptor beta chains below all came from one sample that was sequenced in a study of cytomegalovirus exposure and HLA in healthy donors. This PCR relied on a set of 60 Vbeta primers and 13 Jbeta primers. Profiled with immunoSEQ multiplex PCR; TCRdb holds only in-frame clones, not every one. The data contain some 180,000 clones, approximately 82% of them singletons. The sequenced material came from PBMCs. These receptors all come from a young woman in good health and CMV-seronegative.

The CDR3 DNA is TGTGCCAGCAGTTTGAGTTCGATCTACGAGCAGTACTTC. It codes for CASSLSSIYEQYF. The chain is built from TRBV27 and TRBJ2-7, with D uncertain. CDR1 is MNHEY and CDR2 is SMNVEV in the germline V gene (reference sequence). V shed 3 bases and J shed 3 bases, with 9 bases lying between them. The CDR3 consists of 13 residues.

CDR3 loop: CASKLRVAGVPYEQFF. The CDR3 DNA sequence: TGTGCCAGCAAATTGCGGGTAGCGGGAGTTCCATATGAGCAGTTCTTC. The chain joins TRBV19 to TRBJ2-1; 9 bases match TRBD2. There are 16 residues in the CDR3. V lost 9 bases to trimming and J lost 8 bases; unmatched junction nucleotides: 17. Germline values: CDR1 LNHDA, CDR2 SQIVND (reference sequence).

The rearrangement links TRBV11-2 to TRBJ2-7, with TRBD2 identical over 12 bases. Looked up from germline, CDR1 is SGHAT and CDR2 is FQNNGV. The CDR3 sequence is 15 residues long. Trimming removed 1 base from V and 5 bases from J; junction bases left unmatched: 3. The CDR3 nucleotides are TGTGCCAGCAGCTTAGGTGGACTAGCGGGAAACGAGCAGTACGTC. Its translation: CASSLGGLAGNEQYV.

The rearrangement links TRBV6-5 to TRBJ2-5, with TRBD2 identical over 12 bases. The ends lost 4 bases at V and 5 bases at J; junction bases unmatched: 5. This CDR3 has 15 amino acids. Germline V gene sequence: CDR1 MNHEY, CDR2 SVGAGI. CDR3 bases: TGTGCCAGCAGTTCACTAGCGGGAGGAGCCGAGACCCAGTACTTC. Translating it yields CASSSLAGGAETQYF.

The V gene is TRBV9, the J gene TRBJ1-4, with 7 bases lining up with TRBD1. The V and J ends lost 3 bases and 8 bases, in that order; junction bases with no gene match: 7. Germline CDR1 is SGDLS and CDR2 is YYNGEE. CDR3 length: 14 amino acids. DNA for the CDR3: TGTGCCAGCAGCGAGACAGGGCTAGGAGAAAAACTGTTTTTT. It yields the protein CASSETGLGEKLFF.

The V and J genes are TRBV12-5 and TRBJ1-1, with D uncertain. The germline CDR1 and CDR2 sequences are LGHNT and FRNRAP. The CDR3 is made up of 12 amino acids. Deletions cut 4 bases from V and 8 bases from J, with 11 bases between. CDR3 bases: TGTGCTAGTGGTTACGGAGGGAGCGAAGCTTTCTTT. This translates into CASGYGGSEAFF. The full variable domain, with the rest looked up from reference TRBV12-5 and TRBJ1-1, is DARVTQTPRHKVTEMGQEVTMRCQPILGHNTVFWYRQTMMQGLELLAYFRNRAPLDDSGMPKDRFSAEMPDATLATLKIQPSEPRDSAVYFCASGYGGSEAFFGQGTRLTVV.

The genes are TRBV5-6 and TRBJ2-3, with 12 bases fitting TRBD2. V shed 5 bases, J shed 3 bases, and the junction held 7 bases outside the gene matches. In germline, CDR1 is SGHDT, CDR2 YYEEEE. This CDR3 has 16 amino acids. CDR3 nucleotide sequence: TGTGCCAGCAGACCTGGACTAGCGGGAAAGACAGATACGCAGTATTTT. Residues: CASRPGLAGKTDTQYF.

The chain recombines TRBV27 with TRBJ2-7; D uncertain. Between the trimmed V and J ends, which lost 6 bases and 4 bases, there was a span of 16 bases. CDR3 length: 14 residues. Per germline, CDR1 MNHEY and CDR2 SMNVEV (reference sequence). The CDR3 DNA reads as TGTGCCAGCAGCGGATCGCTGGCACAGTACGAGCAGTACTTC. Residues: CASSGSLAQYEQYF.

This chain connects TRBV7-8 to TRBJ2-7, with a weak D call TRBD1 (6 bases). The CDR3 has 13 residues. V lost 6 bases and J 3 bases, leaving 12 bases between the germline ends. The germline gives CDR1 SGHVS, CDR2 FQNEAQ. This CDR3 is CASSGGRGYEQYV. DNA of the CDR3: TGTGCCAGCAGTGGGGGCAGGGGCTACGAGCAGTACGTC.

The chain is built from TRBV6-1 and TRBJ1-1; 10 nucleotides match TRBD1. The V gene end was trimmed by 7 bases and the J gene end by 5 bases; junction bases not matched to a gene: 7. CDR3 size: 14 residues. Germline CDR1 is MNHNS and CDR2 is SASEGT. The CDR3 DNA reads TGTGCCAGCAATTCCGGGACAGGGGTAACTGAAGCTTTCTTT. The encoded protein is CASNSGTGVTEAFF.

The chain has TRBV27 and TRBJ2-7; D is possibly TRBD1 (6 bases). The CDR3 has 15 amino acids. Germline V gene sequence: CDR1 MNHEY, CDR2 SMNVEV (reference sequence). V was pared by 2 bases and J by 4 bases, with 15 bases between. CDR3: CASSLTGTRGYEQYF. As DNA, the CDR3 is TGTGCCAGCAGTTTAACGGGGACCAGGGGTTACGAGCAGTACTTC.

The V and J genes are TRBV19 and TRBJ1-4, with D unclear. Germline values: CDR1 LNHDA, CDR2 SQIVND (reference sequence). The CDR3 is made up of 13 amino acids. V was trimmed by 4 bases and J by 8 bases, leaving 11 bases between them. The CDR3 loop is CASSNWEREKLFF. The CDR3 region has the DNA TGTGCCAGTAGTAACTGGGAGAGGGAAAAACTGTTTTTT.

This rearrangement joins TRBV7-8 to TRBJ2-3; TRBD2 matches at 13 bases. The CDR3 length is 17 residues. Germline V gene lookup returns CDR1 SGHVS and CDR2 FQNEAQ. Trimming removed 4 bases from V and 1 base from J; junction bases left unmatched: 5. For the CDR3, the DNA is TGTGCCAGCAGCTCTAGGGGGACTAGCGGGGGCACAGATACGCAGTATTTT. This gives the protein CASSSRGTSGGTDTQYF.

The chain employs TRBV4-1 and TRBJ2-7, with TRBD2 matching over 8 bases. In germline, CDR1 is MGHRA, CDR2 YSYEKL. The CDR3 runs to 16 residues. The J segment lost 1 base and the V segment lost 4 bases, leaving 9 bases of the junction unmatched. The DNA for the CDR3 is TGCGCCAGCAGCCCCAGGGATCCTAGCGGGTCCTACGAGCAGTACTTC. It specifies CASSPRDPSGSYEQYF.

This chain links TRBV27 with TRBJ2-3, with a weak D call TRBD1 (6 bases). Trimming removed 2 bases from V and 0 bases from J, with 9 bases in between. The germline V gene encodes CDR1 MNHEY and CDR2 SMNVEV (reference sequence). The CDR3 is made up of 15 amino acids. The chain's CDR3 is CASSLRTASTDTQYF. The CDR3 DNA reads TGTGCCAGCAGTTTAAGGACAGCTAGCACAGATACGCAGTATTTT.

This clone occurred a few times. The chain is built from TRBV7-9 and TRBJ2-1; 7 nucleotides line up with TRBD1. The trim removed 3 bases at V and 0 bases at J, leaving 8 bases unmatched. Germline assignment: CDR1 SEHNR and CDR2 FQNEAQ (reference sequence). The CDR3 contains 17 residues. The CDR3 spells CASSLRGLTSSYNEQFF. CDR3 bases: TGTGCCAGCAGCTTGAGGGGGCTTACGAGCTCCTACAATGAGCAGTTCTTC.

V is TRBV6-4 and J is TRBJ2-7; 9 nucleotides match TRBD2. Germline V lookup: CDR1 MRHNA, CDR2 SNTAGT. This CDR3 spans 16 amino acids. Trimming cost V 5 bases and J 5 bases; bases outside gene matches: 13. The CDR3 DNA follows: TGTGCCAGCAGTACCATCACTAGCGGGCTGATGGACGAGCAGTACGTC. Amino acid sequence: CASSTITSGLMDEQYV.

The chain joins TRBV28 to TRBJ2-2; 9 nucleotides match TRBD1. Germline V CDR1 and CDR2: MDHEN, SYDVKM. The CDR3 has 13 amino acids. J gave up 15 bases and V 3 bases, and 8 bases lay outside the gene matches. The CDR3 DNA reads TGTGCCAGCAGTTTTTCGGGACAGGGTACGGTGTTTTTT. Residues: CASSFSGQGTVFF.

This chain links TRBV29-1 with TRBJ1-4; 8 positions agree with TRBD1. CDR1 is SQVTM, CDR2 ANQGSEA, per germline. J gave up 7 bases and V 7 bases, and 17 bases lay outside the gene matches. This CDR3 contains 16 residues. CDR3 sequence (DNA): TGCAGCGCGGACGCTAATACAGGGGGAAAGTGTGAAAAACTGTTTTTT. Protein sequence: CSADANTGGKCEKLFF.

The rearrangement joins TRBV18 to TRBJ2-5; D ambiguous. The CDR3 contains 14 residues. V was pared by 3 bases and J by 4 bases, with 12 bases between. The germline CDR1 and CDR2 sequences are KGHSH and LQKENI. This chain's CDR3 is CASSPAAGPETQYF. The DNA for the CDR3 is TGTGCCAGCTCACCCGCTGCTGGGCCAGAGACCCAGTACTTC.

The V and J genes are TRBV11-2 and TRBJ2-1; D is perhaps TRBD1 (6 bases). Trimming cost V 5 bases and J 7 bases, with 15 bases left between them. Germline CDR1 is SGHAT and CDR2 is FQNNGV. The CDR3 covers 14 residues. In DNA form, the CDR3 reads TGTGCCAGCAGCCCTCAACGTACAGGGAATGAGCAGTTCTTC. Translating it yields CASSPQRTGNEQFF.

This chain links TRBV5-6 with TRBJ2-1; D unresolved. The CDR3 loop spans 12 amino acids. V dropped 0 bases and J dropped 10 bases, with 8 bases sitting between them. The V gene's germline CDR1 is SGHDT and CDR2 YYEEEE. CDR3 in amino acids: CASSLGLQEQFF. Here the CDR3 DNA reads TGTGCCAGCAGCTTGGGACTTCAGGAGCAGTTCTTC.

This clone was detected only once. The CDR3 region has the DNA TGTGCCAGCAGTTCCCCCTCCCTAACCCACTACGAGCAGTACTTC. The encoded protein is CASSSPSLTHYEQYF. The J gene is TRBJ2-7, the V gene TRBV28; no clear D gene. V was cut by 4 bases and J by 3 bases, with 16 bases left in between. The CDR3 totals 15 residues. The germline gives CDR1 MDHEN, CDR2 SYDVKM.

This clone was observed a few times. The chain links TRBV6-6 to TRBJ1-1, with a possible D match to TRBD1 (6 bases). Germline-derived CDR1 and CDR2 are MNHNY and SVGAGI (reference sequence). This CDR3 is 14 amino acids long. V was trimmed by 7 bases and J by 2 bases, leaving 14 bases between them. The CDR3 DNA is TGTGCCAGCATCCAGGGGTTACTTAACACTGAAGCTTTCTTT. Translated: CASIQGLLNTEAFF.

This chain uses TRBV25-1 with TRBJ2-7; the match to TRBD2 covers 12 bases. CDR1 is MGHDK, CDR2 SYGVNS, per germline. This CDR3 comprises 14 residues. V was pared by 8 bases and J by 2 bases, with 4 bases of the junction left unmatched. This CDR3 reads CASGGLAGPYEQYF. The DNA of the CDR3 is TGTGCCAGCGGGGGACTAGCGGGCCCCTACGAGCAGTACTTC.